Following are 7 T cell receptor beta chains from one sample sequenced in a study of blood T cell repertoires in COVID-19. The assay was immunoSEQ multiplex PCR, and TCRdb's table has in-frame clones only and misses some. The data contain about 320,000 clones, about 88% of them singletons. The specimen was PBMCs or T cells enriched from blood (not recorded which). The receptors originated from a man in his fifties or sixties who had recovered from COVID-19.

The genes are TRBV6-5 and TRBJ2-1; tentatively, D is TRBD2 (5 bases). The CDR3 loop spans 15 amino acids. Trimming cost V 2 bases and J 0 bases, with 8 bases left between them. CDR1 is MNHEY, CDR2 SVGAGI, per germline. CDR3 residues: CASSYSGSSYNEQFF. The DNA of the CDR3 is TGTGCCAGCAGTTACAGCGGTAGCTCCTACAATGAGCAGTTCTTC.

This chain connects TRBV5-8 to TRBJ1-1; a weak D match, TRBD1 (5 bases). Germline V CDR1 and CDR2: SGHTS, YDEGEE. Trimming stripped 4 bases from V and 6 bases from J, with 16 bases between. The CDR3 is 14 residues long. CDR3 sequence: CASSILTGVAEAFF. DNA of the CDR3: TGTGCCAGCAGCATCTTGACGGGGGTAGCTGAAGCTTTCTTT.

The chain uses TRBV11-3 and TRBJ2-1; 8 nucleotides align to TRBD2. Germline assignment: CDR1 SGHNT and CDR2 YENEEA. The V gene end was trimmed by 4 bases and the J gene end by 4 bases; junction bases not matched to a gene: 15. The CDR3 extends over 18 amino acids. CDR3 nucleotides: TGTGCCAGCAGCTCAAACTCTCTACGGGGGGGTCTATACAATGAGCAGTTCTTC. Translating gives CASSSNSLRGGLYNEQFF.

The gene calls are TRBV21-1 and TRBJ2-4; the table names TRBD2, a call not compared with the DNA. TRBV21-1 is labeled a pseudogene. The CDR3 loop spans 20 amino acids. The CDR3 DNA is TGTGCCAGCAACCGGCCCGGCTGCGAGGCTGTTCCAATAGCCAAAAACATTCAGTACTTC. As protein: CASNRPGCEAVPIAKNIQYF.

This rearrangement joins TRBV19 to TRBJ2-7; 11 positions match TRBD1. This CDR3 contains 15 residues. CDR1 and CDR2 (germline): LNHDA, SQIVND (reference sequence). The V and J ends lost 6 bases and 2 bases, in that order; junction bases with no gene match: 6. DNA of the CDR3: TGTGCCAGTAGAACCGGACAGGGGGCGCCCTACGAGCAGTACTTC. It specifies CASRTGQGAPYEQYF.

The V and J genes are TRBV9 and TRBJ2-7; 7 nucleotides align to TRBD2. CDR3 size: 15 residues. V dropped 3 bases and J dropped 0; count of bases not matched to a gene: 6. Germline CDR1 reads SGDLS; CDR2 reads YYNGEE. The CDR3 protein is CASSEGSGTSYEQYF. CDR3 nucleotide sequence: TGTGCCAGCAGCGAGGGGAGCGGGACCTCCTACGAGCAGTACTTC.

This clone was seen just once. J is TRBJ2-7 and V is TRBV6-2 or TRBV6-3, with D uncertain. V was trimmed by 0 bases and J by 6 bases, leaving 6 bases between them. Germline V lookup: CDR1 MNHEY, CDR2 SVGEGT. The CDR3 runs to 12 residues. The CDR3 region is CASSYSRVEQYF. The CDR3 DNA sequence: TGTGCCAGCAGTTACTCCCGGGTCGAGCAGTACTTC.